A single TCR beta chain is shown here with its context. Compared with germline, one end of the junction differs, possibly owing to a read error. The data are from a study of blood T cell repertoires in COVID-19. Here immunoSEQ multiplex PCR was the method, and the copy in TCRdb shows in-frame clones only, minus some. The repertoire holds 220,000 or so clones, around 82% seen once, with 3% to 3.5% in the top ten. Germline CDR1 and CDR2: SNHLY and FYNNEI. The CDR3 covers 13 residues. This clonotype originated in a woman aged 30 to 39 who had recovered from COVID-19. Sequencing was done on a sample of peripheral blood. V is TRBV2 and J is TRBJ1-1, with D hard to call. CDR3 in DNA: TGTGCCAGGAGTGTGGGCACGACGACTGAAGCTTTCTTT. Its translation: CARSVGTTTEAFF.